The sequence of this TCR beta chain was determined in a study of shared clonotypes between healthy human individuals. Naive CD8 cells lacked CD45RO and underwent positive selection for CCR7, leaving out terminally differentiated effector memory CD45RA+ cells. Clones were sequenced by immunoSEQ multiplex PCR, and TCRdb holds only the in-frame ones, with some missing. The sample holds roughly 2,000,000 clones; approximately 92% are singletons and the top ten take more than 1.5%. What was sequenced was naive CD8+ T cells from PBMCs. The clonotype originates from a man younger than 35 in good health. Some clones in this sample may be carry-over from other donors' samples.

The CDR3 nucleotides are TGTGCCAGCAGCTTAGGGACCCGGGACCCCAGGCCGACAGATACGCAGTATTTT. Protein product: CASSLGTRDPRPTDTQYF. The chain has TRBV7-9 and TRBJ2-3; tentatively, D is TRBD1 or TRBD2 (5 bases each). This CDR3 is 18 amino acids long. From germline, CDR1 is SEHNR and CDR2 FQNEAQ (reference sequence). Trimming stripped 1 base from V and 3 bases from J, with 20 bases between.